This T cell receptor beta chain comes out of a study of cytomegalovirus exposure and HLA in healthy donors. The V and J ends lost 3 bases and 3 bases, in that order; junction bases with no gene match: 5. This CDR3 is 14 amino acids long. Looked up from germline, CDR1 is LNHDA and CDR2 is SQIVND (reference sequence). TCRdb's table, derived via immunoSEQ multiplex PCR, lists solely in-frame clones and lacks some. Here the sample spans 55,000 to 75,000 clones, approximately 95% being singletons. As for this clone: The antigen remains undetermined.

Study-level points and caveats: High sensitivity and specificity were reportedly achieved when the classifier diagnosed cytomegalovirus status.

What was sequenced was PBMCs. The chain joins TRBV19 to TRBJ2-7, with 7 bases aligning to TRBD2. The clonotype was recovered from a woman aged 18-29 years in good health and CMV-seropositive. In DNA, the CDR3 is TGTGCCAGTAGTATGGTGGGAGGGAACTACGAGCAGTACTTC. Its protein is CASSMVGGNYEQYF. The full variable domain, in which reference TRBV19 and TRBJ2-7 provide the parts outside the CDR3, is DGGITQSPKYLFRKEGQNVTLSCEQNLNHDAMYWYRQDPGQGLRLIYYSQIVNDFQKGDIAEGYSVSREKKESFPLTVTSAQKNPTAFYLCASSMVGGNYEQYFGPGTRLTVT.